Shown below are 3 T cell receptor beta chains from a single sample sequenced in a study of blood T cell repertoires in COVID-19. Measured with immunoSEQ multiplex PCR; TCRdb has only the in-frame clones, and not every one. Among roughly 200,000 clones listed, approximately 90% were seen once. Sample: PBMCs or T cells enriched from blood (not recorded which). The source is a middle-aged woman with acute COVID-19.

The chain is built from TRBV12-3 or TRBV12-4 and TRBJ2-1, with D hard to call. The CDR3 runs 13 residues. V lost 3 bases, J lost 5 bases, and 8 bases lay in between. In DNA, the CDR3 is TGTGCCAGCAGTTTCGCGCGGAACAATGAGCAGTTCTTC. This encodes CASSFARNNEQFF.

This chain uses TRBV7-8 with TRBJ1-2; D is unclear. Germline V gene data show CDR1 as SGHVS and CDR2 as FQNEAQ. The CDR3 sequence is 13 residues long. Trimming left V 2 bases short and J 6 bases short, with 10 bases between. CDR3 DNA sequence: TGTGCCAGCAGCTTATCTGAGAGGGATGGCTACACCTTC. Translation: CASSLSERDGYTF.

This chain links TRBV5-5 with TRBJ2-2; D is undetermined. Trimming shortened V by 0 bases and J by 0 bases, and 9 bases separated the two germline ends. The germline V gene encodes CDR1 SGHKS and CDR2 YYEKEE (reference sequence). The CDR3 runs to 16 residues. The CDR3 DNA sequence: TGTGCCAGCAGCTTGGTCTGGGCTCCGAACACCGGGGAGCTGTTTTTT. Protein: CASSLVWAPNTGELFF.